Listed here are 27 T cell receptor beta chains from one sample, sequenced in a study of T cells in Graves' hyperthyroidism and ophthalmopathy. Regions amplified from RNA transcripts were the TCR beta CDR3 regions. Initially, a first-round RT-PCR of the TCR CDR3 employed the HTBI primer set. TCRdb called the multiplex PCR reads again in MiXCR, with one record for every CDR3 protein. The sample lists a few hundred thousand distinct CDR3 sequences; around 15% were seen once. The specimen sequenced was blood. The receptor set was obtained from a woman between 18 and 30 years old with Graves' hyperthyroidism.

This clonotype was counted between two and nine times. The CDR3 DNA is TGCGCCATCCGATCTCGGACATCTGGGTTGAGAGGCTCGAACACTGAAGCTTTCTTT. Its protein is CAIRSRTSGLRGSNTEAFF. This chain uses TRBV10-1 with TRBJ1-1, with TRBD1 as a possible D gene (5 bases). Germline assignment: CDR1 WNHNN and CDR2 SYGVQD (reference sequence). V lost 10 bases, J lost 1 base, and 31 bases lay in between. The CDR3 extends over 19 amino acids.

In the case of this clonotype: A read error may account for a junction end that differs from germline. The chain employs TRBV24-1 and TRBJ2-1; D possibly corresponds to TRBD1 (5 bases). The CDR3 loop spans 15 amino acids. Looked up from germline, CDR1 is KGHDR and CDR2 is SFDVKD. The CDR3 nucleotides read TGTGCCACCAGTTACCCACAGGAGTGGTACAATGGGCAGTTCTTC. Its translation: CATSYPQEWYNGQFF.

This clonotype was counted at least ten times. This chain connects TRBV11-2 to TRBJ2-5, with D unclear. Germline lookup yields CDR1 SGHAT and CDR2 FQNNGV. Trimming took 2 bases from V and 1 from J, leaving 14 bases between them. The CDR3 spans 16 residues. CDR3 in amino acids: CASSLKWVFLQETQYF. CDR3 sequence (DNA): TGTGCCAGCAGCTTAAAATGGGTCTTTCTCCAAGAGACCCAGTACTTC.

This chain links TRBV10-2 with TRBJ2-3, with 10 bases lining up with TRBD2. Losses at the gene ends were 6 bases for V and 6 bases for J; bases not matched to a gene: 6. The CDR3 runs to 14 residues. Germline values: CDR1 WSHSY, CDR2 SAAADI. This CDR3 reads CASRSSGRGDTQYF. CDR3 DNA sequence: TGCGCCAGCAGGTCCAGCGGGAGGGGGGATACGCAGTATTTT.

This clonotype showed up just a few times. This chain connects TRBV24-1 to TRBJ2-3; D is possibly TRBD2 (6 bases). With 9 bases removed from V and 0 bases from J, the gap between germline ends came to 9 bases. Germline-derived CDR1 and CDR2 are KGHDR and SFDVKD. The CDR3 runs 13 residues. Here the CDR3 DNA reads TGTGCCACCCATAGCGGTAGCACAGATACGCAGTATTTT. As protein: CATHSGSTDTQYF.

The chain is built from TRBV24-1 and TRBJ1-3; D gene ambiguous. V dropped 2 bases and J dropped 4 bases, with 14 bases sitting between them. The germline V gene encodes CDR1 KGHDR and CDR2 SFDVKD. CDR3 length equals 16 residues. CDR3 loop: CATSDSAAGSGNTIYF. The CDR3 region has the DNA TGTGCCACCAGTGATTCCGCAGCAGGATCCGGAAACACCATATATTTT.

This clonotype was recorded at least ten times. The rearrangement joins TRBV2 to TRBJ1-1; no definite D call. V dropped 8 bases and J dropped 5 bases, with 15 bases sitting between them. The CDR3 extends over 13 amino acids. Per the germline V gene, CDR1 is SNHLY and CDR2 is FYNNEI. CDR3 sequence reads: CASHPGRRTEAFF. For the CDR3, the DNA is TGTGCCAGCCACCCCGGCCGGAGGACTGAAGCTTTCTTT.

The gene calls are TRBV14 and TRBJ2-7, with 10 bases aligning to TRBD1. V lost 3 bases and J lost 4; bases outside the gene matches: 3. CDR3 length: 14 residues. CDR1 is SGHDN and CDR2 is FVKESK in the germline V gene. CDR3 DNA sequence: TGTGCCAGCAGCCATCGGGACAGGGGTTACGAGCAGTACTTC. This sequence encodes CASSHRDRGYEQYF.

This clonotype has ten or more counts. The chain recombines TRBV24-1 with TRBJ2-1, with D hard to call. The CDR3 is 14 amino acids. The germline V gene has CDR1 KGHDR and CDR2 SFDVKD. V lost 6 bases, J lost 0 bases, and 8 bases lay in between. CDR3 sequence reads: CATSKTSSYNEQFF. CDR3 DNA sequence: TGTGCCACCAGTAAGACCAGCTCCTACAATGAGCAGTTCTTC.

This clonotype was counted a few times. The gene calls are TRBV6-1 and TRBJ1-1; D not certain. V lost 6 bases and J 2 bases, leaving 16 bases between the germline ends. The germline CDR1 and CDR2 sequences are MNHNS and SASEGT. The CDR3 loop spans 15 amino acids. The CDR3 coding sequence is TGTGCCAGCAGGGGCCAACCAGCCGGTAACACTGAAGCTTTCTTT. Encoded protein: CASRGQPAGNTEAFF.

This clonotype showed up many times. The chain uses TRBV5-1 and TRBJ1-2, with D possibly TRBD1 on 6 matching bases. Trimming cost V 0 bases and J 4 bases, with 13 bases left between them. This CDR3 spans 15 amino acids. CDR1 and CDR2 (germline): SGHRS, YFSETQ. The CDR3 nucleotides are TGCGCCAGCAGCTTGGAGGGGGGACGGGGCTATGGCTACACCTTC. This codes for CASSLEGGRGYGYTF.

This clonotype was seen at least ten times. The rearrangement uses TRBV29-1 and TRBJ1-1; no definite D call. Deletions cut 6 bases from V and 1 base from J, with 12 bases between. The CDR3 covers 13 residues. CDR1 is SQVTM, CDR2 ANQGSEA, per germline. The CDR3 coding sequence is TGCAGCGTCCCCGGACTGGGGAACACTGAAGCTTTCTTT. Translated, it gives CSVPGLGNTEAFF.

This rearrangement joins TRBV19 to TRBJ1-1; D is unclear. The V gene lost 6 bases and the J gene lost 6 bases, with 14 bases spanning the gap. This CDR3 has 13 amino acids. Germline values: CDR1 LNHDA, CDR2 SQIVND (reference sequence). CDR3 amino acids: CASSRNRVAEAFF. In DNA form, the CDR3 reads TGTGCCAGTAGCCGTAACCGGGTCGCTGAAGCTTTCTTT.

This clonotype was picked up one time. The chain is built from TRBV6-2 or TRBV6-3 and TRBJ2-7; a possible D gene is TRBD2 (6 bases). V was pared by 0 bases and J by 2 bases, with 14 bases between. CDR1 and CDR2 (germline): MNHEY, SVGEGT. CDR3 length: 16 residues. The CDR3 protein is CASSYSYGTGAYEQYF. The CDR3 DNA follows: TGTGCCAGCAGTTACTCGTATGGGACGGGGGCCTACGAGCAGTACTTC.

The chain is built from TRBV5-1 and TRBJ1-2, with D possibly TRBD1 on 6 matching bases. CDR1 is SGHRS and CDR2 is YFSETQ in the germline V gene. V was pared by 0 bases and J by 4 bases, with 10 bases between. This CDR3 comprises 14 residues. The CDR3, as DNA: TGCGCCAGCAGCTTGGGACAGGAGCTCTATGGCTACACCTTC. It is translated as CASSLGQELYGYTF.

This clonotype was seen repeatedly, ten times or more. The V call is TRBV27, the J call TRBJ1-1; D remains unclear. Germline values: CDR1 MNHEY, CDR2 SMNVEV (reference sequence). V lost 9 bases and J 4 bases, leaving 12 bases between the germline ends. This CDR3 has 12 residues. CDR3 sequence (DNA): TGTGCCAGTATGGATCGTGGCACTGAAGCTTTCTTT. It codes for CASMDRGTEAFF.

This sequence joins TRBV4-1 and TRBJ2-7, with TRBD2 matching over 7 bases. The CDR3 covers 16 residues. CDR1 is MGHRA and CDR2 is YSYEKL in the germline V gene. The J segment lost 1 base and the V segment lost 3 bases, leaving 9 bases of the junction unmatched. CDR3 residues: CASSQKAGPDSYEQYF. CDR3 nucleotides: TGCGCCAGCAGCCAGAAAGCGGGACCCGATTCCTACGAGCAGTACTTC.

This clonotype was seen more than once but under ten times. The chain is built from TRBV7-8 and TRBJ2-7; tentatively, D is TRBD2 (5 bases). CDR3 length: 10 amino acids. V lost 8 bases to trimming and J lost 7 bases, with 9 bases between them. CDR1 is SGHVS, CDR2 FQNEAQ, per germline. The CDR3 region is CASSGGEQYF. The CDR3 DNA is TGTGCCAGCTCCGGAGGTGAGCAGTACTTC.

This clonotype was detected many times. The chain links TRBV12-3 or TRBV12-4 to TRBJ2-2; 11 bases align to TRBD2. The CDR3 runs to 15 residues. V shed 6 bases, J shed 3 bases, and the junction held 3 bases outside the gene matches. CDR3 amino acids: CASRRTSGHTGELFF. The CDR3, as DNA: TGTGCCAGCAGACGGACTAGCGGGCACACCGGGGAGCTGTTTTTT.

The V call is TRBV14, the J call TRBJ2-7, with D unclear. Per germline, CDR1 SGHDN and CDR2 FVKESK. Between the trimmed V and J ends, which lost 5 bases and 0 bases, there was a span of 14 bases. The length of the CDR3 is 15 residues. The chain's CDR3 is CASSFRSTFSYEQYF. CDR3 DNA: TGTGCCAGCAGCTTTCGGTCCACGTTCTCCTACGAGCAGTACTTC.

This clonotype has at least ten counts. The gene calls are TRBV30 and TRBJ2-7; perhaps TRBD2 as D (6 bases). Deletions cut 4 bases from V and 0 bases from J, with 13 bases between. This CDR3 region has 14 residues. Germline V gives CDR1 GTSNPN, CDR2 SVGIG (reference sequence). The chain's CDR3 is CAWTGDLSSYEQYF. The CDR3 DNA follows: TGTGCCTGGACCGGGGACTTGAGCTCCTACGAGCAGTACTTC.

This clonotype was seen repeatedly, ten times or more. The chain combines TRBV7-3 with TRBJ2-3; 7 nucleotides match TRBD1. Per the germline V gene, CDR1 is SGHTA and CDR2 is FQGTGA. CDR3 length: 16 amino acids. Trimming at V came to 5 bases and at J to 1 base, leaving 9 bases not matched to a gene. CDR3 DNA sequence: TGTGCCAGCAGCACCCGACAGGGTGGAGGCACAGATACGCAGTATTTT. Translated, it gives CASSTRQGGGTDTQYF.

The CDR3 nucleotides are TGTGCCAGCTTGGGTGCAACTAATGAAAAACTGTTTTTT. It is translated as CASLGATNEKLFF. This sequence joins TRBV6-1 and TRBJ1-4; no reliable D call. V shed 8 bases and J shed 0 bases, with 7 bases lying between them. This CDR3 comprises 13 residues. Germline V gene lookup returns CDR1 MNHNS and CDR2 SASEGT.

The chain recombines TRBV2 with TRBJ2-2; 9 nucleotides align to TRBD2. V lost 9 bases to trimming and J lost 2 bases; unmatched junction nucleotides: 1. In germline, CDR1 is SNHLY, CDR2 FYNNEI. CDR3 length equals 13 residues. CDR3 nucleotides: TGTGCCAGGGGACTAGCCAACACCGGGGAGCTGTTTTTT. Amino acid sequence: CARGLANTGELFF.

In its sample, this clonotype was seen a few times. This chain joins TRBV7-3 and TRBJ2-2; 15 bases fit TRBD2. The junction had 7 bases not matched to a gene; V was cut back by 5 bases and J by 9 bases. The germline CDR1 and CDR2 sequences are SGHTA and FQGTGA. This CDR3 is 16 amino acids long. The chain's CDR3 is CASSPGLAGGIRELFF. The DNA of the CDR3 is TGTGCCAGCAGCCCGGGACTAGCGGGAGGAATCCGGGAGCTGTTTTTT. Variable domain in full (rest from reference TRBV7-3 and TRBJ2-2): GAGVSQTPSNKVTEKGKYVELRCDPISGHTALYWYRQSLGQGPEFLIYFQGTGAADDSGLPNDRFFAVRPEGSVSTLKIQRTERGDSAVYLCASSPGLAGGIRELFFGEGSRLTVL.

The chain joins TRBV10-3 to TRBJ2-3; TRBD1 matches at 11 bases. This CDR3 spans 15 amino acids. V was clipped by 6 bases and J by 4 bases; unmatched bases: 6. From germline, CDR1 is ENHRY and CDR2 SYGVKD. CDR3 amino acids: CAIRPGQGGADTQYF. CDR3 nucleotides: TGTGCCATCAGACCGGGACAGGGGGGCGCAGATACGCAGTATTTT.

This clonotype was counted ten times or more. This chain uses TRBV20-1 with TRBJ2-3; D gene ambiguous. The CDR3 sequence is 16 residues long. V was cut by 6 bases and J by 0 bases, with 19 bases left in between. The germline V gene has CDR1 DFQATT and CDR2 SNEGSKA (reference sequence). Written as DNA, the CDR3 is TGCAGTGCCACTCAACACGGACGGACCAGCACAGATACGCAGTATTTT. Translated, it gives CSATQHGRTSTDTQYF.